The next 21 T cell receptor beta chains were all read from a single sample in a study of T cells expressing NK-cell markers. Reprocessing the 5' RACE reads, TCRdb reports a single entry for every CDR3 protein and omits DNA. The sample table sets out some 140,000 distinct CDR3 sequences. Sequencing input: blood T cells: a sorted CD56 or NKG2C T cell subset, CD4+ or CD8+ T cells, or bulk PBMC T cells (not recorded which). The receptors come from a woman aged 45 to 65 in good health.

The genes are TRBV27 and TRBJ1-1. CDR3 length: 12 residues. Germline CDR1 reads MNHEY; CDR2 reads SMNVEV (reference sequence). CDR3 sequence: CASSRGNTEAFF.

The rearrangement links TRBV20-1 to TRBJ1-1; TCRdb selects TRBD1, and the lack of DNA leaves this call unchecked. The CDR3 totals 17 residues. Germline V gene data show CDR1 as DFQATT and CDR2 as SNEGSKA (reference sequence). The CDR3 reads CSASGWARDRGYTEAFF.

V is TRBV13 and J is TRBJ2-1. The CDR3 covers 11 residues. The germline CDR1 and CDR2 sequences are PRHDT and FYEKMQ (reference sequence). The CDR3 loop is CASSAHNEQFF.

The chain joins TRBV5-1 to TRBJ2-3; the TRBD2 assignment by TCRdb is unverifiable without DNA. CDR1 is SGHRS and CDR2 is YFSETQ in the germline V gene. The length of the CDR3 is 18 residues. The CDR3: CASSPTGGLAGDTDTQYF.

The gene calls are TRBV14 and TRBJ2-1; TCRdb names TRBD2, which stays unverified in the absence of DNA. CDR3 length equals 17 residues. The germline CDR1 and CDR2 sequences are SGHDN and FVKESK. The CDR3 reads CASSQDLERVAYNEQFF.

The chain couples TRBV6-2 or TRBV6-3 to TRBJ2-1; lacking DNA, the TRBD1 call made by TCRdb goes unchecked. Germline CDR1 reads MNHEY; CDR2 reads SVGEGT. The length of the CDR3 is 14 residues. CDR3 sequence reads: CASMNSGTPLRQFF.

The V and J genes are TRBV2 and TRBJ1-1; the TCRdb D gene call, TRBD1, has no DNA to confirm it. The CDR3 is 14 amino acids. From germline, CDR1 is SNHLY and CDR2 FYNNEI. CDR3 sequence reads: CASRGGGMNTEAFF.

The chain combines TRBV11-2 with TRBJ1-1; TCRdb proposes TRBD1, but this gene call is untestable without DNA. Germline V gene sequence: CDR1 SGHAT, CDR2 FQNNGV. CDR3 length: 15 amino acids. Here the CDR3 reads CASSYDRGRNTEAFF.

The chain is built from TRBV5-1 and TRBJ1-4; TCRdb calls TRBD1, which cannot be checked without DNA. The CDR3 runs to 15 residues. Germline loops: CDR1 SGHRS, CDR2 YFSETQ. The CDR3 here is CASRRIQGTNEKLFF. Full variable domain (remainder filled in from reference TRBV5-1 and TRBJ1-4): KAGVTQTPRYLIKTRGQQVTLSCSPISGHRSVSWYQQTPGQGLQFLFEYFSETQRNKGNFPGRFSGRQFSNSRSEMNVSTLELGDSALYLCASRRIQGTNEKLFFGSGTQLSVL.

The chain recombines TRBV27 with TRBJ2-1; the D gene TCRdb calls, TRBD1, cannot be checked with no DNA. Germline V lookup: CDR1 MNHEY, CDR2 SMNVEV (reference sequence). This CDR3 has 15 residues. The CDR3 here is CASSLSTDTGYEQFF.

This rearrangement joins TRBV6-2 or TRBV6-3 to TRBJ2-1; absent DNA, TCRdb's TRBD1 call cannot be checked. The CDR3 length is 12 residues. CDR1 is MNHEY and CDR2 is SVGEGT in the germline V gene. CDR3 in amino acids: CASSFLGGEQFF.

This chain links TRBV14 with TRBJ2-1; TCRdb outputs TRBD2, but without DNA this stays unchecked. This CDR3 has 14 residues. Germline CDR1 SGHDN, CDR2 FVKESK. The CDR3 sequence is CASNLASGYNEQFF.

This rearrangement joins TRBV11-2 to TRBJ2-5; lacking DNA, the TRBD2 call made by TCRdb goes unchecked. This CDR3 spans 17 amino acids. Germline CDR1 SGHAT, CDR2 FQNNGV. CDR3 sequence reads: CASSLDPLAGLKETQYF.

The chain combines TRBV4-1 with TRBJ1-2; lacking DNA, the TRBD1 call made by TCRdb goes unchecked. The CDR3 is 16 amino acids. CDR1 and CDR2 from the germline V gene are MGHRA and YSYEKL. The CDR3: CASSQVDIGTHYGYTF.

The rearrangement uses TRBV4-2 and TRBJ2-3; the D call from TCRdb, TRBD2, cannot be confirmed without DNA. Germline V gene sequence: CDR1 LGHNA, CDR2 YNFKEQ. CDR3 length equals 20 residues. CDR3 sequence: CASSQGSGTSGGTSTDTQYF.

The CDR3 is CATSDFPGQQTLAGGDDEQFF. V gene TRBV24-1 combines with J gene TRBJ2-1; TCRdb designates TRBD2, a call that cannot be tested without DNA. The CDR3 spans 21 residues. The germline V gene encodes CDR1 KGHDR and CDR2 SFDVKD.

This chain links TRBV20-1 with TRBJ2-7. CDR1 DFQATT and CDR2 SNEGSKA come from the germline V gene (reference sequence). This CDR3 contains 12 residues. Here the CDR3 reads CSARDRQYEQYF.

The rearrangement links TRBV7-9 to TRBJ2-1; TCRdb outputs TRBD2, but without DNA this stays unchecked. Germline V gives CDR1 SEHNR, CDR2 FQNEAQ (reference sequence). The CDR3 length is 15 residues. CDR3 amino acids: CASSPRWEKANEQFF.

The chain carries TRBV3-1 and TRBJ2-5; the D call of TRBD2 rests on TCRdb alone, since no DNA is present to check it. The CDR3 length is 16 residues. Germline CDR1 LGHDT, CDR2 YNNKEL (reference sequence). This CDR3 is CASSQGVGGVQETQYF.

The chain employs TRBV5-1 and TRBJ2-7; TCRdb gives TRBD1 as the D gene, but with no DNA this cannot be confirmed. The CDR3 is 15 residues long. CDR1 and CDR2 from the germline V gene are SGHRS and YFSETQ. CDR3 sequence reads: CASSSTGGSSYEQYF.

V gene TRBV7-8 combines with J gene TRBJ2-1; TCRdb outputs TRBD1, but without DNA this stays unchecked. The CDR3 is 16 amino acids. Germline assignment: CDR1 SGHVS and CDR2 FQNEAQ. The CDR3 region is CASSPPDSFSYNEQFF. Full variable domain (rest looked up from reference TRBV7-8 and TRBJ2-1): GAGVSQSPRYKVAKRGQDVALRCDPISGHVSLFWYQQALGQGPEFLTYFQNEAQLDKSGLPSDRFFAERPEGSVSTLKIQRTQQEDSAVYLCASSPPDSFSYNEQFFGPGTRLTVL.